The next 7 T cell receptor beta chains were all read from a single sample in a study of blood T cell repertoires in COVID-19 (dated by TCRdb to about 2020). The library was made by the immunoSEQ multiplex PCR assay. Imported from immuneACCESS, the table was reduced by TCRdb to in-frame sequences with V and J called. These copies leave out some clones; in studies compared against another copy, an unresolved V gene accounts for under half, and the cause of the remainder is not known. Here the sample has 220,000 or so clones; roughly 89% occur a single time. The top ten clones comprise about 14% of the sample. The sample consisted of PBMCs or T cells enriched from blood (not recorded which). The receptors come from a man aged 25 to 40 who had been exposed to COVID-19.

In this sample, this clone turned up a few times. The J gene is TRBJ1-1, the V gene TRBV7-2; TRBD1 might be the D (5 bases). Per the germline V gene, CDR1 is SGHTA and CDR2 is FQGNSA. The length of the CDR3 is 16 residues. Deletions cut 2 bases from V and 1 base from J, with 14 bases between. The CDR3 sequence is CASSLLPGGRNTEAFF. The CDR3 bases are TGTGCCAGCAGCTTACTCCCGGGGGGGAGGAACACTGAAGCTTTCTTT.

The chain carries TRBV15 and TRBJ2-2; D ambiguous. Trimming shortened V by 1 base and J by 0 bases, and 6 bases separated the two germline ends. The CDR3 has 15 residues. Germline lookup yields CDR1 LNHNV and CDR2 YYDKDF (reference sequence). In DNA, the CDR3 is TGTGCCACCAGCAGAGCCCACTCGAACACCGGGGAGCTGTTTTTT. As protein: CATSRAHSNTGELFF.

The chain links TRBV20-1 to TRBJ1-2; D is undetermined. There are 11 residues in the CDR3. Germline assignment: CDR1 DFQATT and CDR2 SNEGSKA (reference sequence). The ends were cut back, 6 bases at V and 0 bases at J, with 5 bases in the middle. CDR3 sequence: CSAGSNYGYTF. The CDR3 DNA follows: TGCAGTGCCGGGTCTAACTATGGCTACACCTTC.

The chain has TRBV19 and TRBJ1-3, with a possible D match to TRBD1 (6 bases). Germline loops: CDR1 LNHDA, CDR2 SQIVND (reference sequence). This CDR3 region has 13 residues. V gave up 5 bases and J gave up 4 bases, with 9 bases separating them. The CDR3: CASSQDRGNTIYF. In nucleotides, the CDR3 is TGTGCCAGTAGTCAGGACAGAGGAAACACCATATATTTT.

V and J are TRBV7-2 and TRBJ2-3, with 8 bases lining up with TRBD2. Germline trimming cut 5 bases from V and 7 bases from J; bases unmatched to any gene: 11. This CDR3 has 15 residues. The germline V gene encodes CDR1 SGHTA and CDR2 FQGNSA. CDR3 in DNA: TGTGCCAGCAGCCCGGCGGGGGGCCATCCGAATACGCAGTATTTT. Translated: CASSPAGGHPNTQYF.

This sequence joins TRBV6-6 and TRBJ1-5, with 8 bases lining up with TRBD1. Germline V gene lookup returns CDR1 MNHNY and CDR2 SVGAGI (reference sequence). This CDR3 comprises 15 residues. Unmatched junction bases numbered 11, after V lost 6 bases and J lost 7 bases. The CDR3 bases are TGTGCCAGCAGACCCGGACAGGGAGTGCGGCAGCCCCAGCATTTT. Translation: CASRPGQGVRQPQHF.

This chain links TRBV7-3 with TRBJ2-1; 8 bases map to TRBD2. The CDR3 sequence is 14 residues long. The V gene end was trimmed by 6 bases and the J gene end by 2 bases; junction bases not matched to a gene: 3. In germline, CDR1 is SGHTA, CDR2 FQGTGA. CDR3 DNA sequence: TGTGCCAGCAGTGCGGGGGGCGCCTACAATGAGCAGTTCTTC. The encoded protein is CASSAGGAYNEQFF.